The 9 T cell receptor beta chains below come from one sample, sequenced in a study of early T cells in non-severe SARS-CoV-2 infection. TCRdb analysed the 5' RACE reads with MiXCR anew, one entry per CDR3 protein. The sample comprises fewer than 80,000 distinct CDR3 sequences, about 11% of which are singletons, and 12% rests with the top ten. The source material was whole blood, sampled at baseline. Source of these receptors: an adult who was a healthcare worker with PCR-confirmed SARS-CoV-2 infection or an uninfected control (not recorded which).

This clonotype was found many times. The chain links TRBV21-1 to TRBJ1-4; the D call TRBD1 from the table was never checked on the DNA. TRBV21-1 is listed as a pseudogene. The CDR3 covers 15 residues. CDR3: CASSKEWTGDEKLFF. The DNA of the CDR3 is TGTGCCAGCAGCAAAGAATGGACAGGTGATGAAAAACTGTTTTTT.

The chain recombines TRBV29-1 with TRBJ1-1, with a tentative D call TRBD1 (5 bases). Germline V gene lookup returns CDR1 SQVTM and CDR2 ANQGSEA. The CDR3 totals 13 residues. The germline V and J ends were trimmed by 4 bases and 5 bases, with 14 bases remaining between them. CDR3 sequence: CSVGLGGRTEAFF. The CDR3 bases are TGCAGCGTTGGTTTGGGGGGGAGGACTGAAGCTTTCTTT.

This clonotype came up many times. The chain is built from TRBV7-2 and TRBJ1-4; D unclear. V was clipped by 1 base and J by 0 bases, with 9 bases between them. The CDR3 spans 16 residues. Germline CDR1 is SGHTA and CDR2 is FQGNSA. For the CDR3, the DNA is TGTGCCAGCAGCTTAGGACATGGTGCAACTAATGAAAAACTGTTTTTT. Encoded protein: CASSLGHGATNEKLFF.

This clonotype has only a few counts. The V gene is TRBV3-1, the J gene TRBJ2-1; D remains unclear. V was cut by 0 bases and J by 0 bases, with 15 bases left in between. The CDR3 consists of 18 residues. The germline CDR1 and CDR2 sequences are LGHDT and YNNKEL (reference sequence). CDR3 in amino acids: CASSQDASPFSSYNEQFF. The CDR3, as DNA: TGTGCCAGCAGCCAAGATGCCTCACCCTTTAGCTCCTACAATGAGCAGTTCTTC.

The rearrangement uses TRBV7-2 and TRBJ2-7, with D tentatively TRBD1 (6 bases). V was pared by 5 bases and J by 2 bases, with 10 bases between. CDR3 length: 13 amino acids. CDR1 and CDR2 (germline): SGHTA, FQGNSA. CDR3 amino acids: CASSRDITYEQYF. Written as DNA, the CDR3 is TGTGCCAGCAGCCGGGACATTACCTACGAGCAGTACTTC.

This clonotype was observed a few times. The chain is built from TRBV3-1 and TRBJ2-1, with 8 bases matching TRBD1. The CDR3 covers 15 residues. V dropped 0 bases and J dropped 7; count of bases not matched to a gene: 5. Looked up from germline, CDR1 is LGHDT and CDR2 is YNNKEL (reference sequence). CDR3 region: CASSQDQGAFNEQFF. CDR3 bases: TGTGCCAGCAGCCAAGATCAGGGGGCGTTTAATGAGCAGTTCTTC.

The chain uses TRBV20-1 and TRBJ2-1; TRBD2 matches 14 bases. The CDR3 consists of 14 residues. J lost 10 bases, V lost 6 bases, and 8 bases had no gene match. Germline lookup yields CDR1 DFQATT and CDR2 SNEGSKA (reference sequence). The CDR3 loop is CSARLAGGPREQFF. In DNA, the CDR3 is TGCAGTGCCCGACTAGCGGGGGGGCCACGAGAGCAGTTCTTC.

The sample holds a few counts of this clonotype. This rearrangement joins TRBV10-3 to TRBJ1-1; no clear D. Germline V gives CDR1 ENHRY, CDR2 SYGVKD. V was shortened by 3 bases and J by 0 bases, with 11 bases between the two germline ends. This CDR3 spans 15 amino acids. The DNA of the CDR3 is TGTGCCATCAGTGACCAGTCAAGCTTGAACACTGAAGCTTTCTTT. Amino acids: CAISDQSSLNTEAFF.

The DNA for the CDR3 is TGTGCCAGCGGCGGGGGACGGGACTACGAGCAGTACTTC. Translated: CASGGGRDYEQYF. This rearrangement joins TRBV6-2 or TRBV6-3 to TRBJ2-7; the match to TRBD2 covers 7 bases. Germline V gene data show CDR1 as MNHEY and CDR2 as SVGEGT. The CDR3 sequence is 13 residues long. V gave up 8 bases and J gave up 3 bases; unmatched junction bases: 7.